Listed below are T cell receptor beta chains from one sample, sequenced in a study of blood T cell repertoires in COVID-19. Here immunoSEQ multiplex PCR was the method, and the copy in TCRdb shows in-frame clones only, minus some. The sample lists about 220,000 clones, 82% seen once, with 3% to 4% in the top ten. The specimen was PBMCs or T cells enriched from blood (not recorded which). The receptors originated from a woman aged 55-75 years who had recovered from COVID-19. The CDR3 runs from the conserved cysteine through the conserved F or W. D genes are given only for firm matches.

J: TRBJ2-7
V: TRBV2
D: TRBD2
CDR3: CASSEGTSGGAYEQYF
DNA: TGTGCCAGCAGTGAAGGGACTAGCGGGGGGGCCTACGAGCAGTACTTC

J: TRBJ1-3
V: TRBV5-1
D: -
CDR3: CASSLDGQNSGNTIYF
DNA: TGCGCCAGCAGCTTGGACGGACAGAACTCTGGAAACACCATATATTTT

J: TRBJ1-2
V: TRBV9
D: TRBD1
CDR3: CASSAEPSGTGGSYGYTF
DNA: TGTGCCAGCAGCGCGGAACCTTCCGGGACAGGGGGCTCCTATGGCTACACCTTC

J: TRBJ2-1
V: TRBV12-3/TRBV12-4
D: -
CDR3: CASSLSGKGLVF
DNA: TGTGCCAGCAGTTTATCGGGAAAGGGCCTGGTCTTC

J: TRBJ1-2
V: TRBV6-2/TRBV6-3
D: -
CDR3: CASSNSNYGYTF
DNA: TGTGCCAGCAGCAACTCTAACTATGGCTACACCTTC

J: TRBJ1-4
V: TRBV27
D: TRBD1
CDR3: CASSGRDRGLPGEKLFF
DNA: TGTGCCAGCAGTGGCCGGGACAGGGGCCTCCCGGGGGAAAAACTGTTTTTT

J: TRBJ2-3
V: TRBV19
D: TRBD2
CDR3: CASSISASGSTDTQYF
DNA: TGTGCCAGTAGTATTTCGGCTAGCGGAAGCACAGATACGCAGTATTTT

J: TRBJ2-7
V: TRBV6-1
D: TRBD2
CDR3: CASSDGGGRSYEQYF
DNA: TGTGCCAGCAGTGACGGGGGGGGGCGCTCCTACGAGCAGTACTTC

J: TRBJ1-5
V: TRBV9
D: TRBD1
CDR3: CASSKDRGRNQPQHF
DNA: TGTGCCAGCAGCAAAGACAGGGGCCGCAATCAGCCCCAGCATTTT

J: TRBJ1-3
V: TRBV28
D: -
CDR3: CASRGFGGSGNTIYF
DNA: TGTGCCAGCAGAGGATTCGGGGGCTCTGGAAACACCATATATTTT

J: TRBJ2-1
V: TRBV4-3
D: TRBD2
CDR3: CASSQEKRGAYNEQFF
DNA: TGCGCCAGCAGCCAAGAAAAGCGGGGGGCTTACAATGAGCAGTTCTTC